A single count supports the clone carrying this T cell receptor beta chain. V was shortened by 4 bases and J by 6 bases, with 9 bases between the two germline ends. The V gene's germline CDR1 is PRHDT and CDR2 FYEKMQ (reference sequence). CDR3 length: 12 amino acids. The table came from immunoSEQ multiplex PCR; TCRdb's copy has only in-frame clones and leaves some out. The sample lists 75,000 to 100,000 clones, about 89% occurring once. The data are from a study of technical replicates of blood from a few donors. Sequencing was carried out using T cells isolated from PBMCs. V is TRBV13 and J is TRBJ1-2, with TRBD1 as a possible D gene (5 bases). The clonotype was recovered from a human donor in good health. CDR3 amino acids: CASSYIRDGYTF. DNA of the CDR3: TGTGCCAGCAGCTACATCAGGGATGGCTACACCTTC.